This T cell receptor (beta chain) was sequenced for a study of CD8 T cells in Susac syndrome (dated by TCRdb to between 2017 and 2020). Looking at the study overall: Whether CD8+ T cell activation and differentiation in Susac syndrome was antigen driven was tested using repertoire sequencing. Overall study outcomes, separate from this receptor: The number of individuals in the TCR sequencing and HLA analysis was recognized as being relatively small.

Peripheral blood CD8+ and CD4+ T cells from healthy donors, Susac syndrome patients and multiple sclerosis patients were profiled by high-throughput TCR beta sequencing. Treatment-naive patients with stable or active relapsing-remitting disease fulfilling revised McDonald criteria were used as multiple sclerosis controls. Bulk CD8+ and CD4+ T cells were purified by magnetic negative isolation, whereas CD8+ TEMRA cells were enriched by FACS. Blood was drawn into EDTA tubes, processed within 24 hours, and PBMCs were isolated by density gradient centrifugation. PBMCs intended for TCR sequencing were cryopreserved in liquid nitrogen and thawed later in a water bath at 37 degrees C. The sorted or isolated CD4+, CD8+ and CD8+ TEMRA cells reached a purity of at least 90%. According to the germline V gene (reference sequence), CDR1 reads SGHNT and CDR2 reads YYREEE. From the cysteine up to the phenylalanine, the CDR3 has a length of 15 residues. Only the CDR3 region is kept as DNA, spanning 45 bases read in frame from base 1. A distance of 16 bases separates the germline ends of V and J, which lose 4 bases and 5 bases respectively.

RNA was extracted using the RNeasy kit, and roughly 0.5 to 1 ug of the RNA was reverse transcribed with random hexamers. TCR beta CDR3 regions were amplified with the immunoSEQ multiplex PCR assay covering 54 Vbeta and 13 Jbeta segments. PCR amplification bias was corrected by using a synthetic template baseline for primer optimization and computational correction. In the original analysis: Reads were annotated to V, D and J genes according to IMGT and were analyzed with immunoSEQ Analyzer, with only productive sequences retained. To calculate clonality, Shannon entropy was normalized by log2 of the number of productive unique sequences and then subtracted from one. For each patient and control, public and private clones were evaluated within the 100 most prevalent clones. Clones were defined as Susac-specific if absent from the healthy and MS cohorts, from 900 to 1,200 published viral clones and from other ImmuneACCESS disease sequences. The public reads were quality trimmed at Q25 with fastp and then assembled into clones with MiXCR by TCRdb, keeping productive beta chains. Rows matching on CDR3 protein sequence are summarized as one entry with the most common DNA and genes. Clone size and V and J calls follow TCRdb, not the original study. The sample has 200,000 or so distinct CDR3 sequences on record, more than 90% of them singletons. Of the sample, 0.093% falls within the top ten clones.

Of note for this clonotype: Its specific antigen is unknown. No qualities accompany the bases; no much larger clone lies one base away.

The origin of this receptor is a human donor with multiple sclerosis. The chain was built from TRBV5-4 and TRBJ2-1; 7 matching bases give a weak D call of TRBD2. Material for sequencing was CD4+ T cells from PBMCs. The DNA sequence is as follows: TGTGCCAGCAGCCTTGGGGGGGGGCCTGACAATGAGCAGTTCTTC. It is translated as CASSLGGGPDNEQFF.